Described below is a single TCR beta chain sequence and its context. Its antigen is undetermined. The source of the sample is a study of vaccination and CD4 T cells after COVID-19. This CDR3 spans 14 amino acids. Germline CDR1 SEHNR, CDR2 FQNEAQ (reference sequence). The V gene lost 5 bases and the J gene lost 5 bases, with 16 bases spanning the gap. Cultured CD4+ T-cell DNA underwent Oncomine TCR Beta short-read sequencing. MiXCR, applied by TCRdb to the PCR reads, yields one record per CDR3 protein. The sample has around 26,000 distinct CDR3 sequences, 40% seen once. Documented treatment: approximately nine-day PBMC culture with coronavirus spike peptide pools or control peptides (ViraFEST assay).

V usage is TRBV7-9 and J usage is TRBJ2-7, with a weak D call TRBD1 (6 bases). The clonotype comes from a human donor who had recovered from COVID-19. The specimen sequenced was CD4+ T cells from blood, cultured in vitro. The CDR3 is CASSPSGAKDEQYF. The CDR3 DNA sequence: TGTGCCAGCAGCCCCTCAGGGGCAAAGGACGAGCAGTACTTC.